These 2 T cell receptor beta chains share one sample of origin, sequenced in a study of HIV-infected patients and healthy controls. cDNA was made from 500 ng RNA using alpha and beta constant primers. Each of the alpha and beta chains got its own library through chain-specific third strand synthesis with indices. TCRdb re-derived calls from the 5' RACE reads in MiXCR, one entry per CDR3 protein. The top ten hold under 2% of the sample, which has 17,000 or so distinct CDR3 sequences, about 5.4% seen once. The repertoire came from unfractionated whole blood and reflected all unsorted peripheral T cells. The sequenced sample consisted of blood. All receptors derive from an adult in good health.

Within the sample, this clonotype is medium-sized (0.01 to 0.1%). V usage is TRBV5-1 and J usage is TRBJ1-1; 7 bases fit TRBD1. Per germline, CDR1 SGHRS and CDR2 YFSETQ. There are 15 residues in the CDR3. V lost 1 base, J lost 5 bases, and 8 bases stayed unmatched. The CDR3 loop reads CASSLPRQGGTEAFF. DNA for the CDR3: TGCGCCAGCAGCTTGCCCCGACAGGGAGGGACTGAAGCTTTCTTT.

Many counts were recorded for this clonotype. The J gene is TRBJ2-5, the V gene TRBV30; no clear D gene. Germline V gene data show CDR1 as GTSNPN and CDR2 as SVGIG (reference sequence). Trimming left V 3 bases short and J 2 bases short, with 13 bases between. This CDR3 has 14 residues. CDR3 loop: CAWSATLGQETQYF. Here the CDR3 DNA reads TGTGCCTGGAGCGCCACCCTTGGGCAAGAGACCCAGTACTTC.